The entry that follows covers one T cell receptor beta chain sequence. The antigen remains unidentified. cDNA carried unique molecular identifiers, and a universal primer site was added by template switching. TCRdb itself ran the 5' RACE reads through MiXCR, one entry per CDR3 protein. The table has 450,000 or so distinct CDR3 sequences, less than 20% seen once. This CDR3 region has 17 residues. The ends lost 6 bases at V and 3 bases at J; junction bases unmatched: 9. Germline values: CDR1 DFQATT, CDR2 SNEGSKA (reference sequence). This entry belongs to a study of identical twins. Overall study results and limits: Abundant beta clonotypes from cord blood bore fewer insertions; memory repertoires lacked this pattern.

This TCR derives from a man aged 50 to 60 in good health. The material sequenced was naive T cells sorted from blood. The chain combines TRBV20-1 with TRBJ2-3; the match to TRBD2 covers 16 bases. CDR3 protein: CSAPGLAGGLSTDTQYF. The CDR3, as DNA: TGCAGTGCGCCGGGACTAGCGGGAGGGCTTAGTACAGATACGCAGTATTTT.